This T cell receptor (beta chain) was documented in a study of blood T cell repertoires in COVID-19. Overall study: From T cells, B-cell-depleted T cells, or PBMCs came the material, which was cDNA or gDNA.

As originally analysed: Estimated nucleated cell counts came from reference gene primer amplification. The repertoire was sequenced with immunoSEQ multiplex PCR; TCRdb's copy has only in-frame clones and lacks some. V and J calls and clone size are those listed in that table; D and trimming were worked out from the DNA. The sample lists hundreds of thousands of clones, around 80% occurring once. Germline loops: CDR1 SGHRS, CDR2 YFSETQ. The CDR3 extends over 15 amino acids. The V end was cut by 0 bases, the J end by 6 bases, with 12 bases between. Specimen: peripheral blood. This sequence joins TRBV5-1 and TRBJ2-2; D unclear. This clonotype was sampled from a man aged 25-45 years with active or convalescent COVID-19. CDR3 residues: CASSLVLASAGELFF. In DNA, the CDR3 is TGCGCCAGCAGCTTGGTTTTAGCTTCAGCCGGGGAGCTGTTTTTT.